The 29 T cell receptor beta chains below were found in one sample sequenced in a study of Ad26.COV2.S vaccination and SARS-CoV-2 variants. The treatment: roughly 19 received Ad26.COV2.S at low or high dose, single or two shots; about five received placebo; per-sample allocation not given. The samples date from day 63 after the first vaccine or placebo injection. Using immunoSEQ multiplex PCR, the repertoire was profiled, and TCRdb retains in-frame clones only, with some absent. The sample records approximately 410,000 clones, about 92% being singletons. Specimen: peripheral blood, collected in a trial of Ad26.COV2.S vaccine versus placebo. These receptors were taken from a person aged 18-60 years who received the Ad26.COV2.S COVID-19 vaccine or a placebo.

V gene TRBV6-6 combines with J gene TRBJ1-2, with a tentative D call TRBD1 (6 bases). CDR1 MNHNY and CDR2 SVGAGI come from the germline V gene (reference sequence). This CDR3 region has 13 residues. Trimming took off 1 base at V and 6 bases at J, with 9 bases between the two ends. Here the CDR3 DNA reads TGTGCCAGCAGTTACTTAGGGGGAAATGGCTACACCTTC. Residues: CASSYLGGNGYTF.

The V gene is TRBV7-2, the J gene TRBJ2-7; the D is unclear. The V gene's germline CDR1 is SGHTA and CDR2 FQGNSA. Trimming stripped 1 base from V and 2 bases from J, with 6 bases between. The CDR3 totals 13 residues. In nucleotides, the CDR3 is TGTGCCAGCAGCTTAGGCAGAACCTACGAGCAGTACTTC. Protein sequence: CASSLGRTYEQYF.

The chain employs TRBV7-6 and TRBJ2-3, with 10 nucleotides matching TRBD2. V gave up 5 bases and J gave up 0 bases; unmatched junction bases: 11. CDR3 length: 18 residues. Germline V lookup: CDR1 SGHVS, CDR2 FNYEAQ. This CDR3 reads CASSDELIAGGSTDTQYF. The CDR3 bases are TGTGCCAGCAGCGATGAATTAATAGCGGGGGGAAGCACAGATACGCAGTATTTT.

The chain recombines TRBV3-1 (or the pseudogene TRBV3-2) with TRBJ2-1; D is ambiguous. CDR1 LGHDT and CDR2 YNNKEL come from the germline V gene (reference sequence). Trimming stripped 3 bases from V and 5 bases from J, with 8 bases between. This CDR3 spans 13 amino acids. The CDR3 nucleotides read TGTGCCAGCAGCCATAGGGTCCACAATGAGCAGTTCTTC. Translated: CASSHRVHNEQFF.

In DNA, the CDR3 is TGTGCCAGCAGTCGTGAAGACAGGTTACACTATGGCTACACCTTC. Residues: CASSREDRLHYGYTF. The rearrangement links TRBV27 to TRBJ1-2, with a possible D match to TRBD1 (6 bases). Germline V CDR1 and CDR2: MNHEY, SMNVEV (reference sequence). V lost 5 bases and J lost 3, with 16 bases in between. This CDR3 spans 15 amino acids.

A note on this clone: At the DNA level, this CDR3 is encoded by other sequences in the same sample as well. The chain joins TRBV19 to TRBJ2-7, with D possibly matching TRBD2 (6 bases). The CDR3 spans 13 residues. Germline CDR1 LNHDA, CDR2 SQIVND (reference sequence). V lost 3 bases, J lost 0 bases, and 6 bases lay in between. CDR3 bases: TGTGCCAGTAGTATCGGGGGCTCCTACGAGCAGTACTTC. Its translation: CASSIGGSYEQYF.

This chain connects TRBV19 to TRBJ1-2; 7 bases line up with TRBD1. V was clipped by 7 bases and J by 8 bases; unmatched bases: 13. The CDR3 sequence is 14 residues long. CDR1 is LNHDA and CDR2 is SQIVND in the germline V gene (reference sequence). CDR3 sequence: CASTRFGQEGGYTF. The CDR3 DNA sequence: TGTGCCAGTACTCGCTTTGGACAGGAGGGGGGCTACACCTTC.

V usage is TRBV28 and J usage is TRBJ1-2; 7 nucleotides match TRBD1. From germline, CDR1 is MDHEN and CDR2 SYDVKM. This CDR3 has 14 amino acids. The junction had 4 bases not matched to a gene; V was cut back by 4 bases and J by 2 bases. The CDR3 nucleotides read TGTGCCAGCAGTTCCCGGGGACAGAACTATGGCTACACCTTC. Its translation is CASSSRGQNYGYTF.

The chain recombines TRBV27 with TRBJ1-2, with TRBD1 matching 9 bases. CDR3 length: 16 amino acids. V trimming: 5 bases; J trimming: 7 bases; junction bases outside the gene matches: 14. Germline V gene sequence: CDR1 MNHEY, CDR2 SMNVEV (reference sequence). DNA for the CDR3: TGTGCCAGCAGTCCAACCCCTTCGACAGGGGGTATTGGCTACACCTTC. As protein: CASSPTPSTGGIGYTF.

This clone was detected a few times. V and J are TRBV3-1 (or the pseudogene TRBV3-2) and TRBJ2-5, with 10 nucleotides matching TRBD2. Trimming removed 2 bases from V and 5 bases from J; junction bases left unmatched: 5. The CDR3 runs to 15 residues. The germline V gene has CDR1 LGHDT and CDR2 YNNKEL (reference sequence). The CDR3 sequence is CASSQFPSGGETQYF. The CDR3 bases are TGTGCCAGCAGCCAATTTCCTAGCGGGGGCGAGACCCAGTACTTC.

This clone was observed a single time. As DNA, the CDR3 is TGCGCCAGCAGCCTACATTTCGACAGTGGGAGCGAGCAGTACTTC. This codes for CASSLHFDSGSEQYF. The genes are TRBV4-3 and TRBJ2-7; perhaps D is TRBD1 or TRBD2 (5 bases each). The CDR3 consists of 15 residues. CDR1 LGHNA and CDR2 YSLEER come from the germline V gene. Trimming took 4 bases from V and 6 from J, leaving 19 bases between them.

J is TRBJ2-5 and V is TRBV29-1; no clear D. V was cut by 3 bases and J by 4 bases, with 9 bases left in between. There are 12 residues in the CDR3. Germline V gene lookup returns CDR1 SQVTM and CDR2 ANQGSEA. The CDR3 coding sequence is TGCAGCGTTGATGGGGTGGGAGAGACCCAGTACTTC. Residues: CSVDGVGETQYF.

The chain recombines TRBV5-4 with TRBJ2-7; tentative D call: TRBD2 (7 bases). CDR1 is SGHNT, CDR2 YYREEE, per germline (reference sequence). This CDR3 is 13 amino acids long. Between the trimmed V and J ends, which lost 4 bases and 3 bases, there was a span of 11 bases. CDR3 residues: CASSPGGFYEQYF. The CDR3, as DNA: TGTGCCAGCAGCCCGGGGGGCTTCTACGAGCAGTACTTC.

This clone showed up just a few times. The genes are TRBV4-1 and TRBJ1-4, with 9 bases aligning to TRBD1. The CDR3 totals 15 residues. From germline, CDR1 is MGHRA and CDR2 YSYEKL. The V segment lost 3 bases and the J segment 8 bases; nucleotides outside the gene matches: 7. The CDR3 loop is CASSHTGTGPEKLFF. The CDR3 nucleotides are TGCGCCAGCAGCCACACCGGGACAGGGCCGGAAAAACTGTTTTTT.

The chain recombines TRBV4-3 with TRBJ1-4; TRBD1 agrees at 7 bases. Trimming took 4 bases from V and 5 from J; bases not matched to a gene: 4. The CDR3 is 14 residues long. Germline V gene lookup returns CDR1 LGHNA and CDR2 YSLEER. CDR3 amino acids: CASSPSDRNEKLFF. The DNA for the CDR3 is TGCGCCAGCAGCCCCTCGGACAGGAATGAAAAACTGTTTTTT.

This chain joins TRBV19 and TRBJ1-5; 7 nucleotides align to TRBD1. Germline V gene lookup returns CDR1 LNHDA and CDR2 SQIVND (reference sequence). The junction had 2 bases not matched to a gene; V was cut back by 0 bases and J by 0 bases. The CDR3 consists of 16 residues. The DNA for the CDR3 is TGTGCCAGTAGTATAGAAGGGACAGCTAGCAATCAGCCCCAGCATTTT. It encodes CASSIEGTASNQPQHF. Full variable domain (outside the CDR3, taken from reference TRBV19 and TRBJ1-5): DGGITQSPKYLFRKEGQNVTLSCEQNLNHDAMYWYRQDPGQGLRLIYYSQIVNDFQKGDIAEGYSVSREKKESFPLTVTSAQKNPTAFYLCASSIEGTASNQPQHFGDGTRLSIL.

The chain employs TRBV19 and TRBJ1-3; no clear D. Germline V lookup: CDR1 LNHDA, CDR2 SQIVND (reference sequence). V lost 5 bases and J 0 bases, leaving 14 bases between the germline ends. The CDR3 is 16 amino acids. The DNA for the CDR3 is TGTGCCAGTAGTCGCAATGGCAGAAGCTCTGGAAACACCATATATTTT. The encoded protein is CASSRNGRSSGNTIYF.

The rearrangement joins TRBV5-4 to TRBJ1-4; tentatively, D is TRBD1 (5 bases). Germline CDR1 and CDR2: SGHNT and YYREEE (reference sequence). Trimming pared 4 bases from V and 7 bases from J, leaving 11 bases between. The CDR3 extends over 13 amino acids. CDR3 amino acids: CASSGAPVEKLFF. CDR3 coding DNA: TGTGCCAGCAGCGGGGCTCCCGTTGAAAAACTGTTTTTT.

This rearrangement joins TRBV27 to TRBJ1-5; 12 bases are a match to TRBD1. Germline CDR1 is MNHEY and CDR2 is SMNVEV (reference sequence). Trimming took 5 bases from V and 2 from J; bases not matched to a gene: 7. The CDR3 is 17 amino acids. The CDR3 nucleotides read TGTGCCAGCAGTGCCGGGACAGGGGGCCGGGGCAATCAGCCCCAGCATTTT. As protein: CASSAGTGGRGNQPQHF.

Only one count was recorded for this clone. The identical CDR3 is also encoded by other nucleotide sequences in the sample. The chain has TRBV9 and TRBJ2-3; D is uncertain. The CDR3 has 12 residues. Deletions cut 0 bases from V and 4 bases from J, with 3 bases between. Germline lookup yields CDR1 SGDLS and CDR2 YYNGEE. CDR3 sequence: CASSVGADTQYF. As DNA, the CDR3 is TGTGCCAGCAGCGTAGGCGCAGATACGCAGTATTTT.

V usage is TRBV10-3 and J usage is TRBJ1-5; D is unresolved. Trimming took 10 bases from V and 0 from J, leaving 7 bases between them. This CDR3 spans 12 amino acids. Germline V CDR1 and CDR2: ENHRY, SYGVKD. The CDR3 nucleotides read TGTGCCACTGGGGATAGCAATCAGCCCCAGCATTTT. Its protein product is CATGDSNQPQHF.

CDR3 bases: TGTGCCAGCAGTGACACTAGGACTAGCGGGGGGTATAGAACTATAGCCAAAAACATTCAGTACTTC. This codes for CASSDTRTSGGYRTIAKNIQYF. The chain couples TRBV6-4 to TRBJ2-4, with 14 bases identical to TRBD2. The CDR3 length is 22 residues. The J segment lost 0 bases and the V segment lost 2 bases, leaving 15 bases of the junction unmatched. CDR1 is MRHNA and CDR2 is SNTAGT in the germline V gene.

This clone was found a few times. The chain couples TRBV28 to TRBJ2-3; 12 nucleotides match TRBD2. The CDR3 is made up of 15 amino acids. Unmatched junction bases numbered 6, after V lost 2 bases and J lost 9 bases. Germline lookup yields CDR1 MDHEN and CDR2 SYDVKM. CDR3 bases: TGTGCCAGCAGTTTAACTAGCGGGGGGACAGGCACGCAGTATTTT. This translates into CASSLTSGGTGTQYF.

The chain carries TRBV18 and TRBJ1-1; no clear D gene. The V gene's germline CDR1 is KGHSH and CDR2 LQKENI. V lost 3 bases to trimming and J lost 1 base, with 6 bases between them. The CDR3 sequence is 13 residues long. The CDR3 nucleotides read TGTGCCAGCTCACCCCAGAAGAACACTGAAGCTTTCTTT. It yields the protein CASSPQKNTEAFF.

The chain joins TRBV7-2 to TRBJ2-3; D is ambiguous. The CDR3 is 14 amino acids. Trimming shortened V by 7 bases and J by 0 bases, and 11 bases separated the two germline ends. In germline, CDR1 is SGHTA, CDR2 FQGNSA. In DNA, the CDR3 is TGTGCCAGCACCCTAGAGTTCAGCACAGATACGCAGTATTTT. Its protein is CASTLEFSTDTQYF. The whole variable domain, filled in from reference TRBV7-2 and TRBJ2-3, reads GAGVSQSPSNKVTEKGKDVELRCDPISGHTALYWYRQSLGQGLEFLIYFQGNSAPDKSGLPSDRFSAERTGGSVSTLTIQRTQQEDSAVYLCASTLEFSTDTQYFGPGTRLTVL.

The chain combines TRBV5-1 with TRBJ1-2, with TRBD1 identical over 8 bases. V trimming: 7 bases; J trimming: 7 bases; junction bases outside the gene matches: 12. The CDR3 contains 14 residues. Germline assignment: CDR1 SGHRS and CDR2 YFSETQ. The CDR3 here is CASASTGDSGGYTF. For the CDR3, the DNA is TGCGCCAGCGCGTCGACAGGGGATTCGGGTGGCTACACCTTC.

The chain is built from TRBV5-4 and TRBJ2-3; D possibly corresponds to TRBD1 (6 bases). The CDR3 is 14 residues long. Per the germline V gene, CDR1 is SGHNT and CDR2 is YYREEE (reference sequence). Trimming shortened V by 4 bases and J by 4 bases, and 13 bases separated the two germline ends. The CDR3 sequence: CASSVAGGADTQYF. The DNA for the CDR3 is TGTGCCAGCAGCGTGGCTGGGGGCGCAGATACGCAGTATTTT.

The chain links TRBV12-1 to TRBJ1-4; the table's D call of TRBD1 was not tested on the DNA. TRBV12-1 is a pseudogene. CDR3 size: 16 residues. The CDR3 DNA follows: TGTGCCAGCAGCTTCCGACCAGGCAGGGGGGAAGAAAAACTGTTTTTT. It translates to CASSFRPGRGEEKLFF.

The J gene is TRBJ1-4, the V gene TRBV28; D is uncertain. The CDR3 has 12 residues. The V end lost 5 bases, the J end lost 6 bases, and 7 bases lay between the germline ends. CDR1 and CDR2 (germline): MDHEN, SYDVKM. CDR3 DNA sequence: TGTGCCAGCAGTGAGGGCCATGAAAAACTGTTTTTT. Its protein is CASSEGHEKLFF.